This T cell receptor beta chain derives from a study of blood T cell repertoires in COVID-19. J was trimmed by 3 bases and V by 2 bases; bases with no gene match: 4. The CDR3 loop spans 15 amino acids. Per the germline V gene, CDR1 is MNHEY and CDR2 is SMNVEV (reference sequence). Clones were sequenced by immunoSEQ multiplex PCR, and TCRdb holds only the in-frame ones, with some missing. The sample lists about 160,000 clones; just over 85% were seen once. The receptor's source is a man between 65 and 79 years old with acute or convalescent COVID-19. Sequences were obtained from peripheral blood. V gene TRBV27 combines with J gene TRBJ2-1; 7 nucleotides match TRBD2. Here the CDR3 DNA reads TGTGCCAGCAGTTTAGGACTAGACTACTACAATGAGCAGTTCTTC. It codes for CASSLGLDYYNEQFF.